This entry concerns a single T cell receptor (beta chain). What it binds is unknown. A single heparinised blood sample, averaging around 120 mL, was obtained per donor. Each sorted fraction was over 95% pure. Every bit of the isolated RNA underwent reverse transcription, so sequencing read expressed TCRB transcripts. Repertoires were generated with immunoSEQ multiplex PCR, while TCRdb's copy carries only in-frame clones and drops some. The sample carries under 900,000 clones, about a sixth recorded once. This entry comes from a study of beta chain features in type 1 diabetes. Regarding the study as a whole: The question of HLA type influencing TCRB rearrangement was one that remained unresolved here.

The CDR3 is made up of 14 amino acids. Trimming stripped 3 bases from V and 4 bases from J, with 12 bases between. The germline gives CDR1 KGHSH, CDR2 LQKENI. The clonotype comes from a woman under 30 in good health. The J gene is TRBJ1-2, the V gene TRBV18; no definite D call. Sequencing was performed on naive CD4+ T cells from blood. In DNA, the CDR3 is TGTGCCAGCTCACCGCGAGTCGAAGCCTATGGCTACACCTTC. Its translation is CASSPRVEAYGYTF.